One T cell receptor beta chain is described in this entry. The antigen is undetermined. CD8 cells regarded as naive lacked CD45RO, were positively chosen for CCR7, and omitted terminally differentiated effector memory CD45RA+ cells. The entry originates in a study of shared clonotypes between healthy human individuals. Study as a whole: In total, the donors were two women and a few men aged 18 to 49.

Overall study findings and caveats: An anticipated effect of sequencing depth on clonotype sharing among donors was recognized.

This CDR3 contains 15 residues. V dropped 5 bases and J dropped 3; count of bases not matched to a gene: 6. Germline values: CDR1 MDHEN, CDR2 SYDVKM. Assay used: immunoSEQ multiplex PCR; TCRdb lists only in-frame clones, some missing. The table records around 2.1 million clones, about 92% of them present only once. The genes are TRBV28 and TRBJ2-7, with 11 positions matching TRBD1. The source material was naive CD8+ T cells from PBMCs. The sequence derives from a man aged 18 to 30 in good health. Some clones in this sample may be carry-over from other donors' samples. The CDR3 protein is CASSQDRGPFYEQYF. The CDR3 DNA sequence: TGTGCCAGCAGTCAGGACAGGGGGCCCTTCTACGAGCAGTACTTC.